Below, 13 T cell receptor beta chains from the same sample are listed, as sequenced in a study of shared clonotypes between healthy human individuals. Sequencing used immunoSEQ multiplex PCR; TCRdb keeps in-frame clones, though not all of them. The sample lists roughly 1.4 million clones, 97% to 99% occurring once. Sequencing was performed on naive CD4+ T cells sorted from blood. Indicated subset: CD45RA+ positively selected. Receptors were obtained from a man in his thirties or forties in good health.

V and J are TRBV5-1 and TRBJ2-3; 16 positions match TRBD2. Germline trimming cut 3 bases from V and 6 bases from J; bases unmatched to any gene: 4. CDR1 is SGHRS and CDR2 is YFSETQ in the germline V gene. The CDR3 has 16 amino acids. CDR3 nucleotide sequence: TGCGCCAGCAGCTCGGGACTAGCGGGAGGGCGGGATACGCAGTATTTT. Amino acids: CASSSGLAGGRDTQYF.

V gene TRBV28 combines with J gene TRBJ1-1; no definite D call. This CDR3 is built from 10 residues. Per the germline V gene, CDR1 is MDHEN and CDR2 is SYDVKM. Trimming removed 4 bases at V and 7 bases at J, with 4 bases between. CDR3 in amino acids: CASSSDEAFF. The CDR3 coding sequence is TGTGCCAGCAGTTCGGATGAAGCTTTCTTT. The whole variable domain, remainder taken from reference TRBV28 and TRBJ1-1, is DVKVTQSSRYLVKRTGEKVFLECVQDMDHENMFWYRQDPGLGLRLIYFSYDVKMKEKGDIPEGYSVSREKKERFSLILESASTNQTSMYLCASSSDEAFFGQGTRLTVV.

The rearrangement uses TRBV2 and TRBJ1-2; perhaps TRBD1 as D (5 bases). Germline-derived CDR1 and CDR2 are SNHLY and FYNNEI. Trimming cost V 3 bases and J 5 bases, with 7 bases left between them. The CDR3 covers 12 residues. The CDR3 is CASSDQGYGYTF. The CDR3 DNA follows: TGTGCCAGCAGTGACCAGGGATATGGCTACACCTTC.

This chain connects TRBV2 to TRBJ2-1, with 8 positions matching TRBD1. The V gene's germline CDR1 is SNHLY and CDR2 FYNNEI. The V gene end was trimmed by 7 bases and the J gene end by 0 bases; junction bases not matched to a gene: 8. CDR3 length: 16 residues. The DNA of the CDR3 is TGTGCCAGCACCAATCCAGGGACAGGCTCCTACAATGAGCAGTTCTTC. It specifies CASTNPGTGSYNEQFF.

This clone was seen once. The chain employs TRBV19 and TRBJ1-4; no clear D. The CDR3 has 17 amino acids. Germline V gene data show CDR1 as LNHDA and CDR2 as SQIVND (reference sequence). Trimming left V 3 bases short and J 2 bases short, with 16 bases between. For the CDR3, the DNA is TGTGCCAGTAGTATTTCTCGCAGGAATTGGACTAATGAAAAACTGTTTTTT. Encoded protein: CASSISRRNWTNEKLFF.

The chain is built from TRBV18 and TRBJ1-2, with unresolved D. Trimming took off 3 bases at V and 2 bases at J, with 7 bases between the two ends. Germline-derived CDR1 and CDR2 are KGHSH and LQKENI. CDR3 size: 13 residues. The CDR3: CASSPPQNYGYTF. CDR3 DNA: TGTGCCAGCTCACCCCCCCAGAACTATGGCTACACCTTC.

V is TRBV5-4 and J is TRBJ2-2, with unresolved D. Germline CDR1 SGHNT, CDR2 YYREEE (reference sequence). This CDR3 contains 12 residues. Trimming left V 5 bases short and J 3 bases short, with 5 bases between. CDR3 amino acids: CASSYHTGELFF. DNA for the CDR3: TGTGCCAGCAGTTACCACACCGGGGAGCTGTTTTTT.

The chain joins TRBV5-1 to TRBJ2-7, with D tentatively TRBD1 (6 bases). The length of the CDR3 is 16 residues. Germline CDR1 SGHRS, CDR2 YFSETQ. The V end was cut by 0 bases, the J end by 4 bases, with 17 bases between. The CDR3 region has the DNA TGCGCCAGCAGCTTGGCTAGTCGACAGGACTTATACGAGCAGTACTTC. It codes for CASSLASRQDLYEQYF. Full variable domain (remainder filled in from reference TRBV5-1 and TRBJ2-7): KAGVTQTPRYLIKTRGQQVTLSCSPISGHRSVSWYQQTPGQGLQFLFEYFSETQRNKGNFPGRFSGRQFSNSRSEMNVSTLELGDSALYLCASSLASRQDLYEQYFGPGTRLTVT.

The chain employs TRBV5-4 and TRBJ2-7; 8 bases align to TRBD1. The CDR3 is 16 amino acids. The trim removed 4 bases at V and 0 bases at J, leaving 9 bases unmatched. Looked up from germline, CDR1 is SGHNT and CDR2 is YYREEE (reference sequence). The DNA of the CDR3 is TGTGCCAGCAGCCCTAAAACAGGGGGTCACTCCTACGAGCAGTACTTC. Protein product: CASSPKTGGHSYEQYF.

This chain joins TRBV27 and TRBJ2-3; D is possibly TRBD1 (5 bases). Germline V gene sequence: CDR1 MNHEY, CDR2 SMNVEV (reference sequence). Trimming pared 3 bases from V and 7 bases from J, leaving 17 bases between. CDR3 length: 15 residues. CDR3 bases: TGTGCCAGCAGTTTGGGCAGGGAAAGCGTTTATACGCAGTATTTT. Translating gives CASSLGRESVYTQYF.

The CDR3 DNA sequence: TGCGCCAGCAGTCCCCGACAGGGGGCTGTTTCCGGGGAGCTGTTTTTT. Translation gives CASSPRQGAVSGELFF. The V and J genes are TRBV10-2 and TRBJ2-2; 10 positions match TRBD1. The length of the CDR3 is 16 residues. The V gene end was trimmed by 5 bases and the J gene end by 6 bases; junction bases not matched to a gene: 9. Looked up from germline, CDR1 is WSHSY and CDR2 is SAAADI.

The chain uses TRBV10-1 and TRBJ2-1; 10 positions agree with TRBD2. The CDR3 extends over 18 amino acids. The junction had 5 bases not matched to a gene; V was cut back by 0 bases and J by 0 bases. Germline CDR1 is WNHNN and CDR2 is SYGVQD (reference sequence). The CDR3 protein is CASSESTSGISSYNEQFF. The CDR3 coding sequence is TGCGCCAGCAGTGAGTCTACTAGCGGGATAAGCTCCTACAATGAGCAGTTCTTC.

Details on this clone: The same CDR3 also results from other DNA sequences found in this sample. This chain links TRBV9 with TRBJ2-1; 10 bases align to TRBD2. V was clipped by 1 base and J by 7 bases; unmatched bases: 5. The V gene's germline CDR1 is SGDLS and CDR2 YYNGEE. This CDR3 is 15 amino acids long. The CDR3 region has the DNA TGTGCCAGCAGCGTACTAGCGGGAGTTGGTAATGAGCAGTTCTTC. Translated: CASSVLAGVGNEQFF.